The rows below give T cell receptor beta chains drawn from one sample of a study of cytomegalovirus exposure and HLA in healthy donors. TCRdb's table, derived via immunoSEQ multiplex PCR, lists solely in-frame clones and lacks some. The data contain over 100,000 clones, around a tenth of them singletons. Sequenced sample: PBMCs. These receptors were taken from a middle-aged man in good health and CMV-seropositive. Both conserved end residues are part of each CDR3. Fields, in order: V gene, clone size, J gene, D gene, CDR3 DNA, CDR3 protein. A D gene is named only where the DNA matches it firmly. Clone size is stated in some rows and not others, as once, few, many or a class when expanded.

v_call: TRBV2; clone_size: .; j_call: TRBJ1-1; d_call: .; cdr3_nt: TGTGCCAGCAAAAAGGGAGGGGTCCCTGAAGCTTTCTTT; cdr3_aa: CASKKGGVPEAFF
v_call: TRBV6-1; clone_size: few; j_call: TRBJ2-3; d_call: .; cdr3_nt: TGTGCCAGCAGTGAAGCTTCAGGGTCTGGCACAGATACGCAGTATTTT; cdr3_aa: CASSEASGSGTDTQYF
v_call: TRBV19; clone_size: .; j_call: TRBJ2-1; d_call: .; cdr3_nt: TGTGCCAGTATCCAAGGAGGGAACTCCTACAATGAGCAGTTCTTC; cdr3_aa: CASIQGGNSYNEQFF
v_call: TRBV7-3; clone_size: .; j_call: TRBJ2-1; d_call: TRBD2; cdr3_nt: TGTGCCAGCACCGCAGCGGGAGGGCCCTTCGATGAGCAGTTCTTC; cdr3_aa: CASTAAGGPFDEQFF
v_call: TRBV4-1; clone_size: .; j_call: TRBJ2-1; d_call: TRBD2; cdr3_nt: TGCGCCAGCAGCCAAGGGCTAGCGGGAGCTTACAATGAGCAGTTCTTC; cdr3_aa: CASSQGLAGAYNEQFF
v_call: TRBV5-1; clone_size: .; j_call: TRBJ1-3; d_call: .; cdr3_nt: TGCGCCAGCAGCCTGGACCAGGGTCCTGGAAACACCATATATTTT; cdr3_aa: CASSLDQGPGNTIYF
v_call: TRBV4-1; clone_size: few; j_call: TRBJ2-7; d_call: .; cdr3_nt: TGCGCCAGCAGCCAAGATATGGCTAGCGACTACGAGCAGTACTTC; cdr3_aa: CASSQDMASDYEQYF
v_call: TRBV7-2; clone_size: .; j_call: TRBJ2-5; d_call: .; cdr3_nt: TGTGCCAGCACCAGGAACGTTGGGCAGCCAGAAACGAGGACCCAGTACTTC; cdr3_aa: CASTRNVGQPETRTQYF
v_call: TRBV28; clone_size: few; j_call: TRBJ2-1; d_call: TRBD2; cdr3_nt: TGTGCCCTCAGTTTACCCGGGACTAGCGACAAGAATGAGCAGTTCTTC; cdr3_aa: CALSLPGTSDKNEQFF
v_call: TRBV9; clone_size: few; j_call: TRBJ2-1; d_call: TRBD2; cdr3_nt: TGTGCCAGCAGCGTAGGACTAGCGGGAGAAACCTACAATGAGCAGTTCTTC; cdr3_aa: CASSVGLAGETYNEQFF
v_call: TRBV9; clone_size: .; j_call: TRBJ2-1; d_call: TRBD2; cdr3_nt: TGTGCCAGCAGCGTAGGAGGGGACTATCGGAATGAGCAGTTCTTC; cdr3_aa: CASSVGGDYRNEQFF
v_call: TRBV7-3; clone_size: .; j_call: TRBJ2-5; d_call: TRBD2; cdr3_nt: TGTGCCAGCAGCCATCCCAGACTAGCGGGAGTGGAGACCCAGTACTTC; cdr3_aa: CASSHPRLAGVETQYF
v_call: TRBV9; clone_size: few; j_call: TRBJ1-4; d_call: .; cdr3_nt: TGTGCCAGCAGCGTCCAACCGGGGCTCAGGGGTGAAAAACTGTTTTTT; cdr3_aa: CASSVQPGLRGEKLFF
v_call: TRBV27; clone_size: few; j_call: TRBJ2-1; d_call: TRBD2; cdr3_nt: TGTGCCAGCAGTTCCTTTAGCGGGAGGGCCTTAAATGAGCAGTTCTTC; cdr3_aa: CASSSFSGRALNEQFF
v_call: TRBV2; clone_size: .; j_call: TRBJ1-1; d_call: .; cdr3_nt: TGTGCCAGCAGTGAAAGTGTCGGGGACACTGAAGCTTTCTTT; cdr3_aa: CASSESVGDTEAFF
v_call: TRBV7-2; clone_size: .; j_call: TRBJ2-5; d_call: .; cdr3_nt: TGTGCCAGCAGCTTAGCGCTAGCTCCGAGCAGGGAGACCCAGTACTTC; cdr3_aa: CASSLALAPSRETQYF
v_call: TRBV2; clone_size: .; j_call: TRBJ2-1; d_call: .; cdr3_nt: TGTGCCAGCAGTGGAGGGAATGAGCAGTTCTTC; cdr3_aa: CASSGGNEQFF
v_call: TRBV7-9; clone_size: few; j_call: TRBJ2-7; d_call: TRBD1; cdr3_nt: TGTGCCAGCAGCACTAGCCGAAGGGACAGGGCCAACTCCTACGAGCAGTACTTC; cdr3_aa: CASSTSRRDRANSYEQYF
v_call: TRBV5-1; clone_size: .; j_call: TRBJ2-5; d_call: .; cdr3_nt: TGCGCCAGCAGCTTGACTCTAGGGGACCAAGAGACCCAGTACTTC; cdr3_aa: CASSLTLGDQETQYF
v_call: TRBV5-6; clone_size: .; j_call: TRBJ2-3; d_call: TRBD1; cdr3_nt: TGTGCCAGCAGCAACCGGGACAGGGGGCGAGTAGATAAGCAGTATTTT; cdr3_aa: CASSNRDRGRVDKQYF
v_call: TRBV28; clone_size: .; j_call: TRBJ1-5; d_call: .; cdr3_nt: TGTGCCAGCAGTTCCTCTGGGGGCAGCAATCAGCCCCAGCATTTT; cdr3_aa: CASSSSGGSNQPQHF
v_call: TRBV15; clone_size: few; j_call: TRBJ2-7; d_call: .; cdr3_nt: TGTGCCACCAGCAGAGGAGGGGGAACGATCTACGAGCAGTACTTC; cdr3_aa: CATSRGGGTIYEQYF
v_call: TRBV9; clone_size: .; j_call: TRBJ2-7; d_call: .; cdr3_nt: TGTGCCAGCAGCGTAGATTCCAGGGTATCCTACGAGCAGTACTTC; cdr3_aa: CASSVDSRVSYEQYF